The 31 T cell receptor beta chains below come from one sample, sequenced in a study of CD8+ T cells in alopecia areata. Extraction of RNA preceded its reverse transcription into cDNA, which served as the sequencing template. Profiled with immunoSEQ multiplex PCR; TCRdb holds only in-frame clones, not every one. The sample lists 120,000 to 150,000 clones, approximately 65% occurring once. Input material: CD8+ T cells sorted from blood. The receptors stem from a human donor in good health.

This chain links TRBV30 with TRBJ2-3; the D gene could be TRBD1 or TRBD2 (5 bases each). The CDR3 sequence is 16 residues long. Trimming stripped 6 bases from V and 4 bases from J, with 23 bases between. Germline CDR1 is GTSNPN and CDR2 is SVGIG (reference sequence). In DNA, the CDR3 is TGTGCCTGCCGGGGCGTGGGACCAAGAAACCCAGATACGCAGTATTTT. It is translated as CACRGVGPRNPDTQYF.

The chain combines TRBV4-1 with TRBJ1-1; TRBD1 is a possible D gene (6 bases). Germline V gene sequence: CDR1 MGHRA, CDR2 YSYEKL. The V and J ends lost 2 bases and 4 bases respectively, with 11 bases between them. The CDR3 runs to 14 residues. CDR3 in amino acids: CASSQFEGGTEAFF. The CDR3 DNA is TGCGCCAGCAGCCAATTCGAGGGGGGCACTGAAGCTTTCTTT.

V gene TRBV5-1 combines with J gene TRBJ2-5; a possible D gene is TRBD2 (6 bases). Deletions cut 2 bases from V and 0 bases from J, with 11 bases between. The germline V gene encodes CDR1 SGHRS and CDR2 YFSETQ. The CDR3 totals 15 residues. In DNA form, the CDR3 reads TGCGCCAGCAGCTTCGTGGCGGGGTACCAAGAGACCCAGTACTTC. Its translation is CASSFVAGYQETQYF.

This chain connects TRBV27 to TRBJ2-7; maybe TRBD1 (5 bases). V was clipped by 5 bases and J by 7 bases, with 18 bases between them. This CDR3 spans 14 amino acids. Germline lookup yields CDR1 MNHEY and CDR2 SMNVEV (reference sequence). CDR3 protein: CASSPISGNFEQYF. As DNA, the CDR3 is TGTGCCAGCAGTCCCATCTCAGGGAATTTTGAGCAGTACTTC.

The chain recombines TRBV10-2 with TRBJ1-1, with a possible D match to TRBD1 (6 bases). Germline values: CDR1 WSHSY, CDR2 SAAADI. V was cut by 0 bases and J by 4 bases, with 6 bases left in between. CDR3 size: 13 residues. The CDR3 loop reads CASSESTGTEAFF. CDR3 in DNA: TGCGCCAGCAGTGAGTCGACAGGCACTGAAGCTTTCTTT.

The rearrangement links TRBV29-1 to TRBJ2-1; the D is unclear. Germline V gene data show CDR1 as SQVTM and CDR2 as ANQGSEA. The CDR3 extends over 14 amino acids. The ends were cut back, 2 bases at V and 6 bases at J, with 14 bases in the middle. The CDR3 is CSVEFGPGFNEQFF. The CDR3 region has the DNA TGCAGCGTTGAATTCGGGCCTGGGTTCAATGAGCAGTTCTTC.

V usage is TRBV9 and J usage is TRBJ2-2; possible D gene TRBD2, 5 bases. Trimming pared 3 bases from V and 1 base from J, leaving 10 bases between. The CDR3 runs 15 residues. Germline assignment: CDR1 SGDLS and CDR2 YYNGEE. The CDR3: CASSDAGMNTGELFF. The DNA of the CDR3 is TGTGCCAGCAGCGATGCGGGTATGAACACCGGGGAGCTGTTTTTT.

CDR3 residues: CASRGSPGSRDGYTF. In DNA, the CDR3 is TGCGCCAGCAGGGGGAGTCCAGGGTCGAGGGATGGCTACACCTTC. The chain is built from TRBV5-1 and TRBJ1-2; perhaps TRBD1 as D (5 bases). The CDR3 consists of 15 residues. Trimming took 5 bases from V and 6 from J, leaving 20 bases between them. Looked up from germline, CDR1 is SGHRS and CDR2 is YFSETQ. The entire variable domain, with the rest obtained from reference TRBV5-1 and TRBJ1-2, is as follows: KAGVTQTPRYLIKTRGQQVTLSCSPISGHRSVSWYQQTPGQGLQFLFEYFSETQRNKGNFPGRFSGRQFSNSRSEMNVSTLELGDSALYLCASRGSPGSRDGYTFGSGTRLTVV.

This clone has a single count. This chain uses TRBV7-8 with TRBJ2-5, with unresolved D. In germline, CDR1 is SGHVS, CDR2 FQNEAQ. The length of the CDR3 is 13 residues. The V end was cut by 1 base, the J end by 5 bases, with 8 bases between. The CDR3 DNA reads TGTGCCAGCAGCTTAGGAGGAGTGGAGACCCAGTACTTC. This codes for CASSLGGVETQYF.

This chain links TRBV28 with TRBJ2-2; tentative D call: TRBD2 (5 bases). The length of the CDR3 is 15 residues. Germline V gene sequence: CDR1 MDHEN, CDR2 SYDVKM. V lost 6 bases, J lost 4 bases, and 15 bases lay in between. Here the CDR3 reads CASSPAGLFTGELFF. The CDR3 nucleotides are TGTGCCAGCAGCCCTGCGGGCTTGTTCACCGGGGAGCTGTTTTTT.

Here the CDR3 DNA reads TGTGCCAGCAGCCCCGAGCTAGCGGCCTCCTACGAGCAGTACTTC. Its protein is CASSPELAASYEQYF. V gene TRBV27 combines with J gene TRBJ2-7; 7 bases fit TRBD2. After removal of 6 bases from V and 0 bases from J, the junction contained 8 bases not matched to a gene. The CDR3 is 15 residues long. CDR1 and CDR2 (germline): MNHEY, SMNVEV (reference sequence).

Comment on this clone: The sample has other DNA sequences that encode this CDR3 too. The chain couples TRBV27 to TRBJ2-7, with D possibly called TRBD1 or TRBD2 (5 bases each). CDR3 length: 12 residues. Trimming stripped 2 bases from V and 3 bases from J, with 5 bases between. Looked up from germline, CDR1 is MNHEY and CDR2 is SMNVEV (reference sequence). The CDR3 DNA reads as TGTGCCAGCAGTTTAGGGGGCTACGAGCAGTACTTC. Translation gives CASSLGGYEQYF.

This clone was recorded a few times. One junction end disagrees with the germline gene, perhaps due to a read error. The chain couples TRBV6-6 to TRBJ2-1, with 7 bases that match TRBD1. The CDR3 totals 14 residues. CDR1 is MNHNY, CDR2 SVGAGI, per germline (reference sequence). The CDR3 region is CASSYRGNYNEHFF. The CDR3 nucleotides read TGTGCCAGCAGCTACAGGGGTAACTACAATGAGCATTTCTTC.

This clone occurred a few times. The rearrangement joins TRBV15 to TRBJ2-7; TRBD2 agrees at 9 bases. The CDR3 is 12 amino acids. CDR1 LNHNV and CDR2 YYDKDF come from the germline V gene (reference sequence). Trimming cost V 6 bases and J 4 bases; bases outside gene matches: 1. Here the CDR3 reads CATSLAGYEQYF. In DNA form, the CDR3 reads TGTGCCACCAGTCTAGCGGGGTACGAGCAGTACTTC.

This chain links TRBV30 with TRBJ1-1; unclear D gene. Trimming cost V 4 bases and J 0 bases, with 6 bases left between them. This CDR3 has 12 amino acids. Germline V CDR1 and CDR2: GTSNPN, SVGIG (reference sequence). In DNA form, the CDR3 reads TGTGCCTGGACCGGACTGAACACTGAAGCTTTCTTT. Amino acid sequence: CAWTGLNTEAFF.

This clone has more than one count but fewer than ten. The V and J genes are TRBV29-1 and TRBJ2-3, with D unclear. The CDR3 runs to 12 residues. The germline V gene has CDR1 SQVTM and CDR2 ANQGSEA. Trimming left V 7 bases short and J 4 bases short, with 12 bases between. CDR3 residues: CSGFGSPDTQYF. In nucleotides, the CDR3 is TGCAGCGGTTTTGGATCACCAGATACGCAGTATTTT.

V usage is TRBV29-1 and J usage is TRBJ1-3; TRBD1 might be the D (5 bases). Germline CDR1 is SQVTM and CDR2 is ANQGSEA. V lost 4 bases to trimming and J lost 0 bases, with 13 bases between them. The CDR3 is made up of 15 amino acids. The CDR3 loop reads CSVVGRERSGNTIYF. CDR3 DNA sequence: TGCAGCGTTGTGGGCAGGGAGCGCTCTGGAAACACCATATATTTT.

This CDR3 reads CASSQAGGLAGLAYNEQFF. The CDR3 coding sequence is TGTGCCAGCAGCCAAGCTGGGGGACTAGCGGGATTGGCCTACAATGAGCAGTTCTTC. V and J are TRBV4-2 and TRBJ2-1; TRBD2 aligns across 13 bases. From germline, CDR1 is LGHNA and CDR2 YNFKEQ. This CDR3 comprises 19 residues. V shed 1 base and J 2 bases; nucleotides not matched to a gene: 8.

The J gene is TRBJ2-2, the V gene TRBV28; 8 positions match TRBD1. Unmatched junction bases numbered 1, after V lost 3 bases and J lost 1 base. Per germline, CDR1 MDHEN and CDR2 SYDVKM. The CDR3 covers 15 residues. The CDR3 region is CASSFGTGNTGELFF. The CDR3 bases are TGTGCCAGCAGTTTTGGGACAGGGAACACCGGGGAGCTGTTTTTT. Full variable domain (rest looked up from reference TRBV28 and TRBJ2-2): DVKVTQSSRYLVKRTGEKVFLECVQDMDHENMFWYRQDPGLGLRLIYFSYDVKMKEKGDIPEGYSVSREKKERFSLILESASTNQTSMYLCASSFGTGNTGELFFGEGSRLTVL.

The chain carries TRBV12-5 and TRBJ2-5, with D possibly matching TRBD1 (5 bases). V was cut by 3 bases and J by 5 bases, with 7 bases left in between. Germline V gives CDR1 LGHNT, CDR2 FRNRAP. This CDR3 has 12 residues. CDR3 region: CASGFPGETQYF. CDR3 coding DNA: TGTGCTAGTGGTTTCCCAGGGGAGACCCAGTACTTC.

There are a few counts of this clone. At one of its ends the junction is not consistent with the germline gene, which may arise from a read error. V and J are TRBV6-6 and TRBJ2-5; 8 bases are shared with TRBD2. Germline V gene sequence: CDR1 MNHNY, CDR2 SVGAGI (reference sequence). The CDR3 covers 14 residues. CDR3 in amino acids: CAISEGTSGETQYF. In DNA form, the CDR3 reads TGTGCCATCAGTGAGGGGACTAGTGGGGAGACCCAGTACTTC.

The J gene is TRBJ1-1, the V gene TRBV5-1; TRBD1 aligns across 7 bases. V gave up 2 bases and J gave up 0 bases; unmatched junction bases: 1. The germline CDR1 and CDR2 sequences are SGHRS and YFSETQ. The CDR3 is 14 residues long. CDR3 residues: CASSFGTVNTEAFF. CDR3 sequence (DNA): TGCGCCAGCAGCTTTGGGACAGTGAACACTGAAGCTTTCTTT.

This clone was seen a few times. V usage is TRBV4-1 and J usage is TRBJ1-1; D perhaps matches TRBD1 (6 bases). The ends were cut back, 1 base at V and 3 bases at J, with 15 bases in the middle. CDR1 and CDR2 (germline): MGHRA, YSYEKL. The CDR3 length is 16 residues. CDR3 sequence reads: CASSQVFGQGHTEAFF. The CDR3 bases are TGCGCCAGCAGCCAAGTTTTTGGGCAGGGGCACACTGAAGCTTTCTTT.

This chain uses TRBV5-6 with TRBJ2-6; D gene uncertain. Germline V CDR1 and CDR2: SGHDT, YYEEEE. The CDR3 consists of 16 residues. V lost 3 bases, J lost 0 bases, and 10 bases lay in between. This CDR3 reads CASSSPVGSGANVLTF. The CDR3 region has the DNA TGTGCCAGCAGCTCCCCGGTTGGCTCTGGGGCCAACGTCCTGACTTTC.

The genes are TRBV6-5 and TRBJ1-2; TRBD1 might be the D (6 bases). This CDR3 spans 12 amino acids. CDR1 and CDR2 from the germline V gene are MNHEY and SVGAGI. Between the trimmed V and J ends, which lost 2 bases and 8 bases, there was a span of 9 bases. This CDR3 reads CASSYIGGGYTF. The CDR3 DNA follows: TGTGCCAGCAGTTACATCGGGGGCGGCTACACCTTC.

This chain uses TRBV29-1 with TRBJ2-2; D not certain. Germline loops: CDR1 SQVTM, CDR2 ANQGSEA. Trimming pared 7 bases from V and 5 bases from J, leaving 11 bases between. The CDR3 length is 12 residues. CDR3 sequence reads: CSGWNATGELFF. The CDR3, as DNA: TGCAGCGGGTGGAACGCGACCGGGGAGCTGTTTTTT.

V usage is TRBV29-1 and J usage is TRBJ2-1; D is perhaps TRBD1 (6 bases). Trimming stripped 7 bases from V and 3 bases from J, with 13 bases between. Germline values: CDR1 SQVTM, CDR2 ANQGSEA. This CDR3 is built from 13 residues. Here the CDR3 reads CSAEGVDYNEQFF. CDR3 bases: TGCAGCGCAGAGGGGGTGGACTACAATGAGCAGTTCTTC.

The J gene is TRBJ1-1, the V gene TRBV9; 7 positions match TRBD1. Trimming cost V 3 bases and J 0 bases; bases outside gene matches: 5. Germline CDR1 is SGDLS and CDR2 is YYNGEE. The CDR3 totals 15 residues. The CDR3 spells CASSAGGTVNTEAFF. The CDR3 DNA follows: TGTGCCAGCAGCGCGGGGGGGACAGTGAACACTGAAGCTTTCTTT.

This clone was detected a few times. This rearrangement joins TRBV6-5 to TRBJ2-5; TRBD2 agrees at 12 bases. J lost 2 bases, V lost 6 bases, and 4 bases had no gene match. The CDR3 spans 15 residues. Germline V CDR1 and CDR2: MNHEY, SVGAGI. The CDR3 DNA is TGTGCCAGCAGCGGACTAGCGGGACGACAAGAGACCCAGTACTTC. Its translation is CASSGLAGRQETQYF.

This chain uses TRBV7-9 with TRBJ1-1, with 10 positions matching TRBD1. V lost 0 bases to trimming and J lost 4 bases; unmatched junction nucleotides: 5. Germline lookup yields CDR1 SEHNR and CDR2 FQNEAQ (reference sequence). This CDR3 is 16 amino acids long. The CDR3 coding sequence is TGTGCCAGCAGCTTAGCGGGACAGGGGATGCTCACTGAAGCTTTCTTT. This translates into CASSLAGQGMLTEAFF. Looking up the rest from reference TRBV7-9 and TRBJ1-1 gives the full variable domain: DTGVSQNPRHKITKRGQNVTFRCDPISEHNRLYWYRQTLGQGPEFLTYFQNEAQLEKSRLLSDRFSAERPKGSFSTLEIQRTEQGDSAMYLCASSLAGQGMLTEAFFGQGTRLTVV.

This sequence joins TRBV6-6 and TRBJ2-1; D call uncertain. The length of the CDR3 is 13 residues. Germline loops: CDR1 MNHNY, CDR2 SVGAGI (reference sequence). The V end lost 0 bases, the J end lost 8 bases, and 8 bases lay between the germline ends. The CDR3, as DNA: TGTGCCAGCAGTTACTCAGGTCCGGATGAGCAGTTCTTC. Protein product: CASSYSGPDEQFF.